A selection of T cell receptor beta chains follows, all from one sample in a study of OX40 agonist ivuxolimab in advanced cancers. Profiling relied on immunoSEQ multiplex PCR, and the TCRdb table lists in-frame clones only, not all of them. The data contain some 66,000 clones, 60% to 80% of them singletons. The starting material was CD4+ or CD8+ T cells sorted from blood, obtained in a trial of the OX40 agonist ivuxolimab. The origin of the receptors is an adult with an advanced solid tumor such as melanoma, head and neck, liver or kidney cancer. Both conserved end residues are trimmed from each CDR3.

V gene	J gene	CDR3 protein
TRBV4-1	TRBJ1-1	ASSRLSGSGVGTEAF
TRBV23-1	TRBJ1-1	ASSPLAGPDAF
TRBV19	TRBJ1-2	ASSIDDLRQGVGYT
TRBV5-4	TRBJ2-6	ASREQGPGSGANVLT
TRBV19	TRBJ1-1	ASIGQEGTEAF
TRBV27	TRBJ2-6	ASMRVSGANVLT
TRBV30	TRBJ2-7	AWAPGAVYEQY
TRBV5-1	TRBJ2-3	ASSHGTSGRDTQY
TRBV6-6	TRBJ2-1	ASRRDGPYNEQF
TRBV4-1	TRBJ2-2	ASSQRGGATGELF
TRBV7-2	TRBJ2-1	ASSLGTADTYNEQF
TRBV6-6	TRBJ2-5	ASSSGQQETQY
TRBV11-2	TRBJ1-1	ASSPRTQGLLAF
TRBV4-2	TRBJ1-3	ASSQGLEDTIY
TRBV6-1	TRBJ1-5	ASSDPGQATFSNQPQH
TRBV10-3	TRBJ2-2	AITGGTGELF
TRBV30	TRBJ2-3	AWSVLGADTQY
TRBV19	TRBJ2-5	ASKERGDQETQY
TRBV19	TRBJ2-1	ASTAGSSYNEQF
TRBV30	TRBJ2-3	AWSVGEDTQY
TRBV5-1	TRBJ1-2	ASSLDRDGYT
TRBV9	TRBJ2-1	ASSDIAGNEQF
TRBV5-1	TRBJ2-2	ASKVANTGELF
TRBV7-3	TRBJ2-1	ASSPVQDSGGAYNEQF
TRBV2	TRBJ1-2	ASSGLKGANYGYT
TRBV30	TRBJ1-1	AWSVLGRERTEAF
TRBV30	TRBJ2-7	AWRRGGYRYEQY
TRBV18	TRBJ2-1	ASSSSSGPSSYNEQF
TRBV30	TRBJ1-2	AWSSHFYGYT
TRBV10-3	TRBJ2-3	AISETPGLAGGQSTDTQY
TRBV5-1	TRBJ1-5	ASSLDGQGIQPQH
TRBV5-1	TRBJ2-3	ASSLVTGGTDTQY
TRBV6-6	TRBJ2-7	ASSYSGSGGGYEQY
TRBV15	TRBJ2-1	ATSRGTGGKGGDEQF
TRBV6-1	TRBJ1-1	ASSLGTEAF
TRBV7-9	TRBJ2-7	ASSLVNYEQY
TRBV6-1	TRBJ2-3	ASSGGAPDTQY
TRBV19	TRBJ1-2	ASRRDRDVYGYT
TRBV10-3	TRBJ2-7	AIGSSGRGEQY
TRBV7-8	TRBJ2-3	ASSSTRAAADTQY
TRBV6-5	TRBJ1-1	ASSYGGVNTEAF
TRBV7-9	TRBJ1-2	ASSRDRENGYT
TRBV11-2	TRBJ2-7	ASSLDVYEQY
TRBV20-1	TRBJ2-3	SARDPDTQY
TRBV6-6	TRBJ2-7	ASSQGGGLYEQY
TRBV6-1	TRBJ2-7	ASSGHREGY
TRBV5-4	TRBJ2-7	ASSLYHEQY
TRBV7-7	TRBJ2-1	ASSFGLQPYNEQF
TRBV29-1	TRBJ1-2	SVLMGNGYT
TRBV11-1	TRBJ2-7	ASSRVGLGYEQY
TRBV5-6	TRBJ1-2	ASSLGSVDGGYT
TRBV5-1	TRBJ2-1	ASSLGDKSVSGQF
TRBV11-2	TRBJ2-5	ASSFGGETQY
TRBV5-8	TRBJ2-1	ASSLGLAEYNEQF
TRBV18	TRBJ1-5	ASSPSPQQPQH
TRBV5-6	TRBJ1-4	ASSLGTDSNEKLF
TRBV10-3	TRBJ2-2	AISDLAGQNTGELF
TRBV7-9	TRBJ2-5	ASSVARGVETQY
TRBV6-6	TRBJ1-6	ASTPGQGTTSPLH
TRBV15	TRBJ2-1	ATSRDPREQF